Below are 30 T cell receptor beta chains sequenced from a single sample in a study of PD-1 blockade in classical Hodgkin lymphoma. This sample's time point: cycle 4 day 1 (C4D1), after five to seven weeks of nivolumab. There was relapse after autologous stem cell transplantation in every patient, and there was variation in brentuximab vedotin exposure. TCRdb's copy holds only in-frame clones and misses some; the assay was immunoSEQ multiplex PCR. The sample lists some 24,000 clones, around 80% occurring once. Sequenced here: peripheral blood mononuclear cells (PBMCs), sampled before the fourth cycle of nivolumab. These receptors were collected from a human donor with classical Hodgkin lymphoma.

Note on this clone: The sample contains more than one DNA sequence encoding this CDR3. The V and J genes are TRBV7-9 and TRBJ1-5; D unresolved. Germline CDR1 is SEHNR and CDR2 is FQNEAQ (reference sequence). V dropped 1 base and J dropped 7 bases, with 8 bases sitting between them. CDR3 length equals 13 residues. CDR3: CASSLGPSQPQHF. DNA of the CDR3: TGTGCCAGCAGCTTAGGGCCCAGCCAGCCCCAGCATTTT.

About this clone itself: Given a much more abundant clone one base away, this may be a read error. At the DNA level, this CDR3 is encoded by other sequences in the same sample as well. This rearrangement joins TRBV6-5 to TRBJ2-7; 10 bases are a match to TRBD1. CDR1 and CDR2 (germline): MNHEY, SVGAGI. The CDR3 is 15 amino acids. CDR3 sequence reads: CASSLGQGNSYEQYF. DNA for the CDR3: TGTGCTAGCAGTTTGGGACAGGGGAATTCCTACGAGCAGTACTTC.

The chain joins TRBV15 to TRBJ1-3; weak D call: TRBD1 (5 bases). CDR3 length equals 14 residues. Germline V CDR1 and CDR2: LNHNV, YYDKDF (reference sequence). V was shortened by 5 bases and J by 4 bases, with 12 bases between the two germline ends. The CDR3 sequence: CATSRDLEGNTIYF. CDR3 DNA: TGTGCCACCAGCCGGGACCTGGAGGGAAACACCATATATTTT.

The chain joins TRBV10-2 to TRBJ2-7; tentatively, D is TRBD2 (6 bases). Trimming pared 3 bases from V and 5 bases from J, leaving 14 bases between. This CDR3 is 14 amino acids long. Germline V gives CDR1 WSHSY, CDR2 SAAADI. CDR3 nucleotide sequence: TGCGCCAGCAGTGAACTAGCCGGAGACCACGAGCAGTACTTC. Its protein is CASSELAGDHEQYF.

In this sample, this clone turned up a few times. The J gene is TRBJ2-1, the V gene TRBV28; 9 bases are shared with TRBD2. After removal of 4 bases from V and 5 bases from J, the junction contained 12 bases not matched to a gene. In germline, CDR1 is MDHEN, CDR2 SYDVKM. The CDR3 has 17 residues. CDR3 region: CASSSIILAGIDNEQFF. The CDR3 nucleotides read TGTGCCAGCAGTTCGATAATACTAGCGGGTATCGACAATGAGCAGTTCTTC.

The chain combines TRBV5-1 with TRBJ2-3, with TRBD1 identical over 8 bases. The CDR3 extends over 15 amino acids. V was clipped by 1 base and J by 2 bases; unmatched bases: 3. Germline V gene sequence: CDR1 SGHRS, CDR2 YFSETQ. The CDR3 here is CASSLRTGFTDTQYF. CDR3 nucleotide sequence: TGCGCCAGCAGCTTGAGGACAGGGTTCACAGATACGCAGTATTTT.

The sample holds a few counts of this clone. The chain joins TRBV5-1 to TRBJ2-7; D is ambiguous. The CDR3 sequence is 13 residues long. V lost 0 bases and J 3 bases, leaving 7 bases between the germline ends. In germline, CDR1 is SGHRS, CDR2 YFSETQ. CDR3 bases: TGCGCCAGCAGCTTGGCCACGGACTACGAGCAGTACTTC. It encodes CASSLATDYEQYF.

This clone appeared once. The rearrangement joins TRBV9 to TRBJ1-2, with D hard to call. Germline CDR1 reads SGDLS; CDR2 reads YYNGEE. The CDR3 runs to 12 residues. V was shortened by 0 bases and J by 8 bases, with 8 bases between the two germline ends. The CDR3 spells CASSVDRWGYTF. Here the CDR3 DNA reads TGTGCCAGCAGCGTAGATCGTTGGGGCTACACCTTC.

The rearrangement joins TRBV9 to TRBJ2-1; the D is unclear. Germline CDR1 and CDR2: SGDLS and YYNGEE. The V end was cut by 3 bases, the J end by 8 bases, with 15 bases between. The CDR3 has 14 amino acids. For the CDR3, the DNA is TGTGCCAGCAGCGAATACAGATATGGGGATGAGCAGTTCTTC. Its protein product is CASSEYRYGDEQFF. The full variable domain, with the rest looked up from reference TRBV9 and TRBJ2-1, is DSGVTQTPKHLITATGQRVTLRCSPRSGDLSVYWYQQSLDQGLQFLIQYYNGEERAKGNILERFSAQQFPDLHSELNLSSLELGDSALYFCASSEYRYGDEQFFGPGTRLTVL.

The rearrangement uses TRBV21-1 and TRBJ2-5; the listed D gene, TRBD2, was not tested against the DNA. TRBV21-1 represents a pseudogene. There are 16 residues in the CDR3. This chain's CDR3 is CASSKRDIAGGETQYF. For the CDR3, the DNA is TGTGCCAGCAGCAAACGGGATATAGCGGGAGGGGAGACCCAGTACTTC.

This clone was picked up one time. The V call is TRBV7-6, the J call TRBJ2-7; possible D gene TRBD1, 5 bases. With 0 bases removed from V and 3 bases from J, the gap between germline ends came to 9 bases. CDR1 is SGHVS and CDR2 is FNYEAQ in the germline V gene. The CDR3 totals 14 residues. CDR3 in DNA: TGTGCCAGCAGCTTAGCGCTGACAGACTACGAGCAGTACTTC. This gives the protein CASSLALTDYEQYF.

V usage is TRBV19 and J usage is TRBJ1-1, with a possible D match to TRBD1 (5 bases). The CDR3 totals 15 residues. The germline V gene encodes CDR1 LNHDA and CDR2 SQIVND (reference sequence). Trimming stripped 5 bases from V and 0 bases from J, with 13 bases between. This CDR3 is CASSWGTTMNTEAFF. The CDR3 nucleotides are TGTGCCAGTAGTTGGGGGACGACCATGAACACTGAAGCTTTCTTT. The whole variable domain, remainder taken from reference TRBV19 and TRBJ1-1, is DGGITQSPKYLFRKEGQNVTLSCEQNLNHDAMYWYRQDPGQGLRLIYYSQIVNDFQKGDIAEGYSVSREKKESFPLTVTSAQKNPTAFYLCASSWGTTMNTEAFFGQGTRLTVV.

This clone was picked up one time. The rearrangement joins TRBV2 to TRBJ2-2, with no clear D. Trimming stripped 3 bases from V and 2 bases from J, with 4 bases between. The V gene's germline CDR1 is SNHLY and CDR2 FYNNEI. This CDR3 comprises 13 residues. CDR3: CASSDINTGELFF. The CDR3 DNA reads as TGTGCCAGCAGTGACATTAACACCGGGGAGCTGTTTTTT.

The J gene is TRBJ2-7, the V gene TRBV27; tentatively, D is TRBD1 (6 bases). Germline assignment: CDR1 MNHEY and CDR2 SMNVEV (reference sequence). This CDR3 comprises 15 residues. The V and J ends lost 2 bases and 3 bases respectively, with 14 bases between them. CDR3 sequence reads: CASSLRGFGGYEQYF. The CDR3 bases are TGTGCCAGCAGTTTAAGGGGGTTTGGGGGCTACGAGCAGTACTTC.

This clone appeared a few times. The genes are TRBV2 and TRBJ2-3, with D tentatively TRBD2 (7 bases). The CDR3 consists of 17 residues. The V end lost 7 bases, the J end lost 1 base, and 21 bases lay between the germline ends. Germline CDR1 reads SNHLY; CDR2 reads FYNNEI. The CDR3: CASILTGGGGGTDTQYF. DNA for the CDR3: TGTGCCAGCATATTGACGGGGGGCGGAGGAGGCACAGATACGCAGTATTTT.

V and J are TRBV6-1 and TRBJ1-2; 11 bases line up with TRBD1. Per the germline V gene, CDR1 is MNHNS and CDR2 is SASEGT. V lost 6 bases, J lost 1 base, and 4 bases stayed unmatched. The CDR3 totals 15 residues. The CDR3 region has the DNA TGTGCCAGCAGCCGGGACAGGGGGAATAACTATGGCTACACCTTC. As protein: CASSRDRGNNYGYTF.

The chain uses TRBV28 and TRBJ1-3; D gene ambiguous. There are 16 residues in the CDR3. The V gene's germline CDR1 is MDHEN and CDR2 SYDVKM. The V gene lost 3 bases and the J gene lost 0 bases, with 12 bases spanning the gap. As DNA, the CDR3 is TGTGCCAGCAGTTTCGAAGTAGGGAGCTCTGGAAACACCATATATTTT. Its protein product is CASSFEVGSSGNTIYF.

The rearrangement joins TRBV6-1 to TRBJ2-7; maybe TRBD1 (6 bases). Germline loops: CDR1 MNHNS, CDR2 SASEGT. The V end was cut by 0 bases, the J end by 7 bases, with 13 bases between. The CDR3 is made up of 14 amino acids. For the CDR3, the DNA is TGTGCCAGCAGTGAAGCGCAGGGGCTTGGGGAGCAGTACTTC. It encodes CASSEAQGLGEQYF.

This chain's CDR3 is CASSNRRGRADTQYF. The CDR3 DNA reads TGTGCCAGCAGCAACCGGCGGGGGCGGGCAGATACGCAGTATTTT. This chain links TRBV7-8 with TRBJ2-3, with D possibly matching TRBD2 (7 bases). The CDR3 covers 15 residues. V was clipped by 5 bases and J by 4 bases, with 16 bases between them. CDR1 and CDR2 from the germline V gene are SGHVS and FQNEAQ. The variable domain in full, completed from reference TRBV7-8 and TRBJ2-3, reads GAGVSQSPRYKVAKRGQDVALRCDPISGHVSLFWYQQALGQGPEFLTYFQNEAQLDKSGLPSDRFFAERPEGSVSTLKIQRTQQEDSAVYLCASSNRRGRADTQYFGPGTRLTVL.

This sequence joins TRBV28 and TRBJ2-5; perhaps TRBD1 as D (5 bases). Germline V gives CDR1 MDHEN, CDR2 SYDVKM. The CDR3 sequence is 15 residues long. V lost 5 bases to trimming and J lost 3 bases, with 16 bases between them. CDR3 amino acids: CASSGAREEKETQYF. The CDR3, as DNA: TGTGCCAGCAGTGGGGCCCGAGAGGAGAAAGAGACCCAGTACTTC.

The chain couples TRBV7-8 to TRBJ2-2, with TRBD2 as a possible D gene (5 bases). V lost 0 bases and J 7 bases, leaving 6 bases between the germline ends. Germline CDR1 SGHVS, CDR2 FQNEAQ. The length of the CDR3 is 13 residues. The CDR3 loop reads CASSLAEVGELFF. The CDR3 coding sequence is TGTGCCAGCAGCTTAGCGGAGGTCGGGGAGCTGTTTTTT.

The chain joins TRBV10-1 to TRBJ2-3; perhaps TRBD1 as D (6 bases). CDR1 and CDR2 from the germline V gene are WNHNN and SYGVQD (reference sequence). The V and J ends lost 6 bases and 2 bases respectively, with 9 bases between them. This CDR3 has 13 residues. The CDR3 reads CASSRDTTDTQYF. The CDR3 coding sequence is TGCGCCAGCAGCCGGGACACCACAGATACGCAGTATTTT.

Only one count was recorded for this clone. CDR3 sequence: CASIPRGGGSYNEQFF. The CDR3 coding sequence is TGTGCCAGTATCCCCCGAGGAGGGGGCTCCTACAATGAGCAGTTCTTC. This sequence joins TRBV19 and TRBJ2-1, with D tentatively TRBD1 or TRBD2 (6 bases each). The CDR3 is made up of 16 amino acids. V was cut by 7 bases and J by 0 bases, with 16 bases left in between. The germline gives CDR1 LNHDA, CDR2 SQIVND (reference sequence).

The genes are TRBV7-9 and TRBJ2-1, with 7 nucleotides matching TRBD2. V shed 5 bases and J 2 bases; nucleotides not matched to a gene: 9. This CDR3 is 16 amino acids long. The V gene's germline CDR1 is SEHNR and CDR2 FQNEAQ (reference sequence). The CDR3 reads CASSPPAGVAYNEQFF. The DNA for the CDR3 is TGTGCCAGCAGCCCCCCGGCGGGGGTCGCCTACAATGAGCAGTTCTTC.

The rearrangement links TRBV19 to TRBJ1-6, with D possibly being TRBD1 (6 bases). Germline V gene data show CDR1 as LNHDA and CDR2 as SQIVND (reference sequence). This CDR3 spans 16 amino acids. The V and J ends lost 6 bases and 9 bases respectively, with 21 bases between them. The CDR3 is CASRPIIGGFGSPLHF. CDR3 nucleotides: TGTGCCAGTAGACCGATTATAGGGGGTTTCGGTTCACCCCTCCACTTT. Full variable domain (missing parts from reference TRBV19 and TRBJ1-6): DGGITQSPKYLFRKEGQNVTLSCEQNLNHDAMYWYRQDPGQGLRLIYYSQIVNDFQKGDIAEGYSVSREKKESFPLTVTSAQKNPTAFYLCASRPIIGGFGSPLHFGNGTRLTVT.

V usage is TRBV29-1 and J usage is TRBJ2-7, with TRBD1 matching 7 bases. The CDR3 extends over 13 amino acids. Trimming at V came to 4 bases and at J to 0 bases, leaving 3 bases not matched to a gene. Germline CDR1 SQVTM, CDR2 ANQGSEA. The CDR3 DNA is TGCAGCGTTGCAGGACAGGACTCCTACGAGCAGTACTTC. Translation: CSVAGQDSYEQYF.

The chain employs TRBV7-9 and TRBJ2-1, with 12 bases lining up with TRBD1. V lost 2 bases to trimming and J lost 8 bases; unmatched junction nucleotides: 7. The CDR3 runs 16 residues. Germline V gene sequence: CDR1 SEHNR, CDR2 FQNEAQ (reference sequence). CDR3 nucleotides: TGTGCCAGCAGCTTAATGGGGACAGGGGGCTCGGATGAGCAGTTCTTC. It specifies CASSLMGTGGSDEQFF.

A single count supports this clone. The rearrangement uses TRBV6-5 and TRBJ1-1; no firm D call. The CDR3 has 15 amino acids. Looked up from germline, CDR1 is MNHEY and CDR2 is SVGAGI. With 0 bases removed from V and 1 base from J, the gap between germline ends came to 9 bases. CDR3 loop: CASSYSTIGNTEAFF. CDR3 DNA: TGTGCCAGCAGTTACTCAACTATTGGGAACACTGAAGCTTTCTTT.

This chain uses TRBV6-5 with TRBJ2-7; D is possibly TRBD1 (7 bases). From germline, CDR1 is MNHEY and CDR2 SVGAGI. The germline V and J ends were trimmed by 7 bases and 7 bases, with 11 bases remaining between them. The length of the CDR3 is 11 residues. CDR3 sequence reads: CASTRGEEQYF. For the CDR3, the DNA is TGTGCCAGCACCAGGGGGGAAGAGCAGTACTTC.

The rearrangement joins TRBV11-3 to TRBJ2-5, with 13 bases identical to TRBD2. The CDR3 length is 16 residues. V was clipped by 3 bases and J by 1 base; unmatched bases: 2. The germline V gene has CDR1 SGHNT and CDR2 YENEEA. The CDR3 nucleotides read TGTGCCAGCAGCTTGACTAGCGGGGGGCTCCAAGAGACCCAGTACTTC. It codes for CASSLTSGGLQETQYF.